Below are 17 T cell receptor beta chains sequenced from a single sample in a study of regulatory T cells in long-lasting Graves disease. As for time point: newly diagnosed GD, antithyroid drugs for less than 3 months. RNA extracted from PBMCs served as the sequencing template. Researchers made TCR beta libraries by using iRepertoire HTBI primers and running Arm-PCR on CDR3 regions. TCRdb passed the multiplex PCR reads through MiXCR, listing each CDR3 protein once. The sample records approximately 490,000 distinct CDR3 sequences, about a sixth being singletons. In addition, the sample was reused for a study of T cells in Graves' hyperthyroidism and ophthalmopathy.

The sample consisted of peripheral blood mononuclear cells (PBMCs), taken at new diagnosis, from a patient treated with antithyroid drugs. These receptors were collected from a man between 35 and 55 years old with Graves disease.

This clonotype was seen just once. An end of the junction does not agree with germline; a read error may underlie this. The chain is built from TRBV5-1 and TRBJ2-5; D may match TRBD1 or TRBD2 (5 bases each). Germline lookup yields CDR1 SGHRS and CDR2 YFSETQ. The CDR3 runs to 15 residues. The CDR3 reads CAGSSSGTTQETQYF. DNA for the CDR3: TGCGCCGGCAGCTCTTCCGGGACCACCCAAGAGACCCAGTACTTC.

The chain combines TRBV19 with TRBJ2-2, with a tentative D call TRBD2 (5 bases). The CDR3 is 15 residues long. V was clipped by 2 bases and J by 4 bases, with 11 bases between them. Per the germline V gene, CDR1 is LNHDA and CDR2 is SQIVND (reference sequence). In nucleotides, the CDR3 is TGTGCCAGTAGTATACTAGCACCTCGCACCGGGGAGCTGTTTTTT. It encodes CASSILAPRTGELFF.

At least ten counts were recorded for this clonotype. V and J are TRBV29-1 and TRBJ2-2; 11 bases agree with TRBD1. Germline V gives CDR1 SQVTM, CDR2 ANQGSEA. CDR3 length equals 16 residues. With 7 bases clipped from V and 0 bases from J, the junction kept 7 bases outside the gene matches. CDR3 amino acids: CSDGTGGNANTGELFF. Written as DNA, the CDR3 is TGCAGCGACGGGACAGGGGGAAACGCGAACACCGGGGAGCTGTTTTTT.

Many counts were recorded for this clonotype. The V call is TRBV20-1, the J call TRBJ1-5, with D hard to call. The V gene's germline CDR1 is DFQATT and CDR2 SNEGSKA (reference sequence). The CDR3 is 14 amino acids. V lost 1 base to trimming and J lost 4 bases, with 11 bases between them. CDR3 residues: CSARGPAENQPQHF. The CDR3 DNA reads TGCAGTGCTAGAGGGCCGGCGGAAAATCAGCCCCAGCATTTT.

This clonotype was counted at least ten times. The chain couples TRBV20-1 to TRBJ2-7; possibly TRBD2 for D (7 bases). Germline V gives CDR1 DFQATT, CDR2 SNEGSKA (reference sequence). The CDR3 sequence is 13 residues long. V gave up 6 bases and J gave up 7 bases, with 19 bases separating them. CDR3 residues: CSAQRGVRGEQYF. The DNA of the CDR3 is TGCAGTGCCCAAAGGGGGGTGCGGGGGGAGCAGTACTTC.

This clonotype appeared many times. Here the CDR3 reads CASSSQISRGRSDEQYF. The DNA of the CDR3 is TGCGCCAGCAGCTCCCAGATTTCCAGGGGGCGATCTGACGAGCAGTACTTC. The V call is TRBV5-1, the J call TRBJ2-7; 8 positions agree with TRBD1. Germline-derived CDR1 and CDR2 are SGHRS and YFSETQ. The CDR3 runs 17 residues. Losses at the gene ends were 3 bases for V and 5 bases for J; bases not matched to a gene: 16.

The rearrangement links TRBV2 to TRBJ2-5, with TRBD1 matching 8 bases. The length of the CDR3 is 15 residues. Germline trimming cut 5 bases from V and 1 base from J; bases unmatched to any gene: 6. Germline lookup yields CDR1 SNHLY and CDR2 FYNNEI. In DNA form, the CDR3 reads TGTGCCAGCAGTCCCGAGACAGGGGCCCAAGAGACCCAGTACTTC. It is translated as CASSPETGAQETQYF.

The V call is TRBV20-1, the J call TRBJ2-1; D is unresolved. CDR1 and CDR2 from the germline V gene are DFQATT and SNEGSKA (reference sequence). This CDR3 is 12 amino acids long. The ends were cut back, 2 bases at V and 8 bases at J, with 10 bases in the middle. The CDR3, as DNA: TGCAGTGCTAGATCCCTCCTGGATGAGCAGTTCTTC. Translation gives CSARSLLDEQFF.

In this sample, this clonotype turned up many times. CDR3 in amino acids: CASSRDRPGRESTF. CDR3 nucleotides: TGTGCCAGCAGCCGTGATCGTCCGGGCAGGGAAAGCACCTTC. This chain joins TRBV7-8 and TRBJ1-2; the D gene is possibly TRBD1 (5 bases). The V gene lost 5 bases and the J gene lost 13 bases, with 23 bases spanning the gap. Germline CDR1 SGHVS, CDR2 FQNEAQ. The CDR3 has 14 residues.

In this sample, this clonotype turned up many times. V usage is TRBV9 and J usage is TRBJ2-7; 14 nucleotides line up with TRBD2. The CDR3 covers 15 residues. Germline V lookup: CDR1 SGDLS, CDR2 YYNGEE. V lost 3 bases and J lost 5; bases outside the gene matches: 4. The CDR3 nucleotides read TGTGCCAGCAGCGATGGGACTAGCGGGAGTCACGAGCAGTACTTC. Translated: CASSDGTSGSHEQYF.

The chain carries TRBV20-1 and TRBJ1-1; 9 nucleotides align to TRBD1. The germline V gene has CDR1 DFQATT and CDR2 SNEGSKA (reference sequence). The V and J ends lost 6 bases and 5 bases, in that order; junction bases with no gene match: 10. CDR3 length: 14 amino acids. The CDR3 sequence is CSAMGTGRRTEAFF. The CDR3 region has the DNA TGCAGTGCCATGGGGACAGGGCGGCGGACTGAAGCTTTCTTT.

The CDR3 sequence is CSAPPGLAEKETQYF. In DNA form, the CDR3 reads TGCAGTGCTCCGCCGGGACTAGCGGAAAAAGAGACCCAGTACTTC. The V gene is TRBV20-1, the J gene TRBJ2-5; 11 bases map to TRBD2. This CDR3 spans 15 amino acids. CDR1 is DFQATT, CDR2 SNEGSKA, per germline (reference sequence). J gave up 3 bases and V 5 bases, and 8 bases lay outside the gene matches.

There are many counts of this clonotype. The rearrangement uses TRBV20-1 and TRBJ2-3; 7 bases align to TRBD1. V dropped 6 bases and J dropped 6; count of bases not matched to a gene: 9. The CDR3 has 13 residues. The germline V gene has CDR1 DFQATT and CDR2 SNEGSKA (reference sequence). The CDR3 sequence is CSAETGIGDTQYF. CDR3 DNA: TGCAGTGCCGAGACAGGGATTGGGGATACGCAGTATTTT.

The V and J genes are TRBV11-2 and TRBJ1-5, with TRBD1 matching over 9 bases. There are 14 residues in the CDR3. CDR1 SGHAT and CDR2 FQNNGV come from the germline V gene. V lost 5 bases, J lost 7 bases, and 6 bases stayed unmatched. The CDR3 region is CASSVQGAKQPQHF. CDR3 DNA: TGTGCCAGCAGCGTACAGGGGGCTAAACAGCCCCAGCATTTT.

This clonotype was counted at least ten times. The J gene is TRBJ1-2, the V gene TRBV28; 9 nucleotides match TRBD1. The CDR3 consists of 11 residues. Germline CDR1 reads MDHEN; CDR2 reads SYDVKM. With V trimmed by 7 bases and J by 9 bases, 3 bases remained unmatched. The CDR3 sequence is CASTGQGRYTF. CDR3 sequence (DNA): TGTGCCAGCACCGGACAGGGGCGCTACACCTTC.

This clonotype was seen a handful of times. The V and J genes are TRBV27 and TRBJ2-6, with 7 bases fitting TRBD1. The germline V gene has CDR1 MNHEY and CDR2 SMNVEV (reference sequence). Trimming removed 2 bases from V and 0 bases from J; junction bases left unmatched: 4. This CDR3 comprises 17 residues. The DNA of the CDR3 is TGTGCCAGCAGTTTAAGGGGGCTTTACTCTGGGGCCAACGTCCTGACTTTC. Its protein product is CASSLRGLYSGANVLTF.

This clonotype was picked up many times. This sequence joins TRBV5-1 and TRBJ1-1; TRBD1 might be the D (5 bases). CDR1 and CDR2 (germline): SGHRS, YFSETQ. The CDR3 runs to 15 residues. V was shortened by 4 bases and J by 5 bases, with 18 bases between the two germline ends. The CDR3 DNA follows: TGCGCCAGCAGCCCTCGGACACAAGAAGGGACTGAAGCTTTCTTT. Its translation is CASSPRTQEGTEAFF.